This entry features one T cell receptor (beta chain) sequence. Its antigen is still unknown. In TCRdb, the 5' RACE reads were re-called with MiXCR into one record per CDR3 protein. The data hold 350,000 to 450,000 distinct CDR3 sequences, with more than 25% observed a single time. The record originates from a study of CD8 T cells in ankylosing spondylitis. Overall study results and limits: Significantly higher representation of disease-linked clones was reported for matched ankylosing spondylitis synovial fluid. A subset of motif variants has previously been described in the synovial fluid and blood of reactive arthritis. Several highly homologous variants formed a TCR beta motif that appeared characteristic of ankylosing spondylitis blood.

The V gene's germline CDR1 is LNHDA and CDR2 SQIVND (reference sequence). Trimming left V 6 bases short and J 6 bases short, with 18 bases between. This CDR3 has 15 residues. Sequenced input: blood, either unsorted or a sorted T cell fraction (not recorded which). This TCR was sampled from a male donor with ankylosing spondylitis. J is TRBJ1-5 and V is TRBV19; TRBD1 might be the D (6 bases). In nucleotides, the CDR3 is TGTGCCAGTAGCCAGGGGTCAGGGGTCGGTCAGCCCCAGCATTTT. Translating it yields CASSQGSGVGQPQHF.